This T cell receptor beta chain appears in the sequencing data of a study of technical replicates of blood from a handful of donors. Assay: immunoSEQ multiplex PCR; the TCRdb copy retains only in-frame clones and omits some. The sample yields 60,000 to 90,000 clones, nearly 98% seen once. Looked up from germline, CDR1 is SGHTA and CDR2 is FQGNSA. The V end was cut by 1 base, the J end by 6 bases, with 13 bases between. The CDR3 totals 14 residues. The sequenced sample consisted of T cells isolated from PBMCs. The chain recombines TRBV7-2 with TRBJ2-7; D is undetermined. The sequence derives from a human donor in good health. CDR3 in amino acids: CASSLGGVDFEQYF. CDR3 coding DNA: TGTGCCAGCAGCTTAGGCGGTGTCGACTTCGAGCAGTACTTC.